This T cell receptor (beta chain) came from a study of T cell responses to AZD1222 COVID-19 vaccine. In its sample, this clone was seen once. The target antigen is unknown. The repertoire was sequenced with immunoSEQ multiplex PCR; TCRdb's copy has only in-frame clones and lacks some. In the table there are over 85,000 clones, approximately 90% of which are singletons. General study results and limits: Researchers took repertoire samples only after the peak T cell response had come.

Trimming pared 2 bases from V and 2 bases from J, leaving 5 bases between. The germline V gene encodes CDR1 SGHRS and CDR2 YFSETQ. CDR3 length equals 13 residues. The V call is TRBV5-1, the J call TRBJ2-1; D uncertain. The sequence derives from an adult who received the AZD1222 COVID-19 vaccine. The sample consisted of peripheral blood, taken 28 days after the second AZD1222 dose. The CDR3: CASSFDTYNEQFF. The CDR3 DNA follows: TGCGCCAGCAGCTTTGACACCTACAATGAGCAGTTCTTC. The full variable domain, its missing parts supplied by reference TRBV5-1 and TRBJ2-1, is KAGVTQTPRYLIKTRGQQVTLSCSPISGHRSVSWYQQTPGQGLQFLFEYFSETQRNKGNFPGRFSGRQFSNSRSEMNVSTLELGDSALYLCASSFDTYNEQFFGPGTRLTVL.